This is a list of T cell receptor beta chains from one sample in a study of cytomegalovirus exposure and HLA in healthy donors. Clones were read by immunoSEQ multiplex PCR, and TCRdb kept only the in-frame ones, dropping some. The table lists 160,000 or so clones, about four fifths of them singletons. The sequencing sample was made of PBMCs. The receptor source for this set is a man aged 50-59 years in good health and CMV-seropositive. Both conserved end residues are part of each CDR3. The D gene is left open where the match is weak. Size values are once, few and many counts, or a class for expanded clones, and some rows have none.

v_call	j_call	d_call	clone_size	cdr3_nt	cdr3_aa
TRBV4-1	TRBJ2-2	.	.	TGCGCCAGCAGCCAAGGCTTCCCGGACGGCAAGGGGGGGGAGCTGTTTTTT	CASSQGFPDGKGGELFF
TRBV21-1	TRBJ2-7	.	once	TGTGCCAGCAGCAAAGAAGAGACAGGGGGCCCCTACGAGCAGTACTTC	CASSKEETGGPYEQYF
TRBV7-9	TRBJ2-3	TRBD2	.	TGTTCCAGCAGCTTAACTAGCGGGAGGGCCACAGATACGCAGTATTTT	CSSSLTSGRATDTQYF
TRBV30	TRBJ2-1	TRBD2	once	TGTGCCTGGAGGGGGAGGAGGGTGGCGGGAGGGCTTCAAGCCTACAATGAGCAGTTCTTC	CAWRGRRVAGGLQAYNEQFF
TRBV9	TRBJ1-6	.	.	TGTGCCAGCAGCGTAGACGCCAGGGCTGATAATTCACCCCTCCACTTT	CASSVDARADNSPLHF
TRBV4-2	TRBJ2-3	.	few	TGTGCCAGCAGCCCGGGAGTTCGGCAAGATACGCAGTATTTT	CASSPGVRQDTQYF
TRBV5-1	TRBJ1-4	TRBD1	.	TGCGCCAGCAGCTTAGGGACAGTACGGGAAAAACTGTTTTTT	CASSLGTVREKLFF
TRBV7-9	TRBJ1-4	TRBD1	.	TGTGCCAGCAGCTTAGGGGACAGGAGGGGAGGAAAACTGTTTTTT	CASSLGDRRGGKLFF
TRBV28	TRBJ2-3	TRBD2	.	TGTGCCAGCAGTCTAGCGGGAGAAGCAGATACGCAGTATTTT	CASSLAGEADTQYF
TRBV13	TRBJ2-3	TRBD1	.	TGTGCCAGCAGCCCGGGACAGGAAACGCAAGATACGCAGTATTTT	CASSPGQETQDTQYF
TRBV7-2	TRBJ2-7	.	.	TGTGCCAGCAGCTTAGGGGCCGGTCCCTACGAGCAGTACTTC	CASSLGAGPYEQYF
TRBV5-8	TRBJ1-4	.	.	TGTGCCAGCAGCTTGGTCTGGGGCTACAATGAAAAACTGTTTTTT	CASSLVWGYNEKLFF
TRBV5-1	TRBJ2-7	TRBD2	few	TGCGCCAGCAGCTTGAGGCTAGCGGCCTACGAGCAGTACTTC	CASSLRLAAYEQYF
TRBV19	TRBJ1-5	TRBD1	.	TGTGCCAGTAGTATTTGGACAGGGGATTATAGCAATCAGCCCCAGCATTTT	CASSIWTGDYSNQPQHF
TRBV19	TRBJ1-2	.	.	TGTGCCAGTAGTATCACCACTACGAACTCCTATGGCTACACCTTC	CASSITTTNSYGYTF
TRBV4-2	TRBJ1-5	.	.	TGTGCCAGCAGCCAAGAATATGGACAGATAAATCAGCCCCAGCATTTT	CASSQEYGQINQPQHF
TRBV6-5	TRBJ2-7	.	.	TGTGCCAGCAGTCGCCACAGTGGTTCCGAGCAGTACTTC	CASSRHSGSEQYF
TRBV5-6	TRBJ1-2	TRBD1	few	TGTGCCAGCGATAAGGAGGGGGCGCTGGGGTATGGCTACACCTTC	CASDKEGALGYGYTF
TRBV19	TRBJ1-5	TRBD1	.	TGTGCCAGTAGTACCAACAGGGGGCCTAAACAGCCCCAGCATTTT	CASSTNRGPKQPQHF
TRBV11-2	TRBJ2-7	TRBD1	.	TGTGCCAGCAGCCCGGACAGGGGGCACTACGAGCAGTACTTC	CASSPDRGHYEQYF
TRBV7-9	TRBJ2-3	.	.	TGTGCCAGCAGCTTAGTCGGAGTCCTCGGGGGAAATACGCAGTATTTT	CASSLVGVLGGNTQYF
TRBV27	TRBJ2-1	TRBD2	.	TGTGCCAGCAGTTTATTGGGGGGGTCAGTCGATGAGCAGTTCTTC	CASSLLGGSVDEQFF
TRBV10-3	TRBJ1-3	TRBD1	.	TGTGCCATCAGTGGCTGGGACAGGGGCGGGAACTCTGGAAACACCATATATTTT	CAISGWDRGGNSGNTIYF
TRBV30	TRBJ2-7	TRBD1	.	TGTGCCTGGAGTGTAGGTGAGGGACAGTATTTCTTC	CAWSVGEGQYFF
TRBV4-1	TRBJ1-5	.	.	TGCGCCAGCAGCCACCAAGGGGTCGGCTATAGCAATCAGCCCCAGCATTTT	CASSHQGVGYSNQPQHF
TRBV2	TRBJ2-2	TRBD2	.	TGTGCCAGCAGAGAGGGACTAGCGTGGTCGGTGGACACCGGGGAGCTGTTTTTT	CASREGLAWSVDTGELFF
TRBV29-1	TRBJ2-7	.	.	TGCAGCGCGTACTCCGGACAGACCTACGAGCAGTACTTC	CSAYSGQTYEQYF
TRBV29-1	TRBJ2-5	TRBD1	.	TGCAGCGCTACGGACAGGGCCGAGACCCAGTACTTC	CSATDRAETQYF
TRBV6-1	TRBJ1-5	.	.	TGTGCCAGCAGTTCGGGAGGGGTTAATCAGCCCCAGCATTTT	CASSSGGVNQPQHF
TRBV5-1	TRBJ1-1	.	.	TGCGCCAGCAGCTTATGGGGAGTGAGTTCGAACACTGAGGCTTTCTTT	CASSLWGVSSNTEAFF
TRBV30	TRBJ1-5	TRBD1	once	TGTGCCTGGAGTGTAGGGACAGGGTTTCAGCCCCAGCATTTT	CAWSVGTGFQPQHF
TRBV25-1	TRBJ2-7	TRBD2	.	TGTGCCAGCAGTGATACTAGCGGGAGATTCGCGCAGTACTTC	CASSDTSGRFAQYF
TRBV7-9	TRBJ2-7	TRBD2	.	TGTTCCAGCAGCCCAGGACTAGTTGGCGAGCAGTACTTC	CSSSPGLVGEQYF
TRBV2	TRBJ2-5	.	once	TGTGCCAGCAGTGGCCGGCGGGCTCAAGAGACCCAGTACTTC	CASSGRRAQETQYF
TRBV7-9	TRBJ1-2	.	.	TGTGCCAGCAGCTTAGAGGTTCCAGGATCTAACTATGGCTACACCTTC	CASSLEVPGSNYGYTF
TRBV10-3	TRBJ1-4	.	.	TGTGCCATCAGTGACTCAATGACTGGAGAAAAACTGTTTTTT	CAISDSMTGEKLFF
TRBV7-2	TRBJ2-7	TRBD1	.	TGTGCCAGCAGCCGCCAGACAGGGAACGAGCAGTACTTC	CASSRQTGNEQYF
TRBV23-1	TRBJ2-7	TRBD1	few	TGCGCCAGCAGTGAAGCCGGGACAGGGGATACCTACGAGCAGTACTTC	CASSEAGTGDTYEQYF
TRBV5-1	TRBJ1-5	TRBD1	.	TGCGCCAGCAGCTTGGGGGACAGGGAGGGTATTCAGCCCCAGCATTTT	CASSLGDREGIQPQHF
TRBV5-3	TRBJ1-4	.	.	TGTGCCAGAAGCCACGGGGGGGTTCCGTTGGGAAAACTGTTTTTT	CARSHGGVPLGKLFF
TRBV9	TRBJ1-2	.	.	TGTGCCAGCAGCGTAGCTACAGGGAGGGATGGCTACACCTTC	CASSVATGRDGYTF
TRBV7-3	TRBJ2-7	TRBD2	.	TGTGCCAGCAACAATTCTAGCGGCACCTCCTACGAGCAGTACTTC	CASNNSSGTSYEQYF
TRBV5-6	TRBJ2-7	TRBD1	.	TGTGCCAGCAGCCCGGACAGGGGGCTTGGCGAGCAGTACTTC	CASSPDRGLGEQYF
TRBV19	TRBJ1-5	.	.	TGTGCCAGTAGTCCCCGGGACAATTATAGCAATCAGCCCCAGCATTTT	CASSPRDNYSNQPQHF
TRBV6-5	TRBJ2-7	.	.	TGTGCCAGCAGTCTTGGAGGGGACCCCTACGAGCAGTACTTC	CASSLGGDPYEQYF
TRBV7-3	TRBJ2-6	TRBD1	.	TGTGCCAGCAGCCCCGGGACAGGGGCGTCTGGGGCCAACGTCCTGACTTTC	CASSPGTGASGANVLTF
TRBV18	TRBJ2-7	.	.	TGTGCCAGCTCACCACCCGCGGGCAGTTTCAACGAGCAGTACTTC	CASSPPAGSFNEQYF
TRBV6-1	TRBJ1-3	.	.	TGTGCCAGCAGGGAATCAGGGGTTTCTGGAAACACCATATATTTT	CASRESGVSGNTIYF
TRBV9	TRBJ2-3	TRBD2	.	TGTGCCAGCAGCCCACCAGGACTAGCGGGCGCAGATACGCAGTATTTT	CASSPPGLAGADTQYF